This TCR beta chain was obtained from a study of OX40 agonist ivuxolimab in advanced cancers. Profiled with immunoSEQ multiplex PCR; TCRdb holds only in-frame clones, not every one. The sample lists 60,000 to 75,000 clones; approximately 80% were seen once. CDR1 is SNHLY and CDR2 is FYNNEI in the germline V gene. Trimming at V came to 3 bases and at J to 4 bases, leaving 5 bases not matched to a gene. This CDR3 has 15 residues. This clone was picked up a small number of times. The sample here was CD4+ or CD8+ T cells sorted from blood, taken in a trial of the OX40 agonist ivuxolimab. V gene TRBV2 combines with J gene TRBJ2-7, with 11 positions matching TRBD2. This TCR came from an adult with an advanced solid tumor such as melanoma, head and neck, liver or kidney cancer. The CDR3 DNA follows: TGTGCCAGCAGTGAGACTAGCGGGGAGAGATACGAGCAGTACTTC. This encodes CASSETSGERYEQYF. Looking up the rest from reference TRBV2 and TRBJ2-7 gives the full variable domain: EPEVTQTPSHQVTQMGQEVILRCVPISNHLYFYWYRQILGQKVEFLVSFYNNEISEKSEIFDDQFSVERPDGSNFTLKIRSTKLEDSAMYFCASSETSGERYEQYFGPGTRLTVT.